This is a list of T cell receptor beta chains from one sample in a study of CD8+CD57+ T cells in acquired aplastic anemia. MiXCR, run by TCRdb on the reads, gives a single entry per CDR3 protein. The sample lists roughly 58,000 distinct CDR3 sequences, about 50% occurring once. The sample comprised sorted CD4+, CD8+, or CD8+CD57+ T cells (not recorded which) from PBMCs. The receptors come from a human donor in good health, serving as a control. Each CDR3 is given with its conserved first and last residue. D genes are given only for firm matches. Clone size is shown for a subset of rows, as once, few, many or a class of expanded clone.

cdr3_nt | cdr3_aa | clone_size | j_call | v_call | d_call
TGTGCCACCAGTGACGCCCGGGACAGGGGGGTCTCTCAGCCCCAGCATTTT | CATSDARDRGVSQPQHF | NA | TRBJ1-5 | TRBV24-1 | TRBD1
TGTGCCAGCAGCGTTGCACCGACTAGCGGGGGCGGCTACGAGCAGTACTTC | CASSVAPTSGGGYEQYF | NA | TRBJ2-7 | TRBV9 | TRBD2
TGTGCCAGCAGCTTTTCTAGCGGGAGGTACAATGAGCAGTTCTTC | CASSFSSGRYNEQFF | few | TRBJ2-1 | TRBV11-2 | TRBD2
TGTGCCAGCAGCTTAGGGGCAGGTGGTATCTACGAGCAGTACTTC | CASSLGAGGIYEQYF | NA | TRBJ2-7 | TRBV11-3 | NA
TGTGCCAGCAGCTTAAGGAGGGTGGATCAGCCCCAGCATTTT | CASSLRRVDQPQHF | many | TRBJ1-5 | TRBV7-8 | NA
TGTGCCTGGGATATCAGGACAGGCGAGCAGTACTTC | CAWDIRTGEQYF | many | TRBJ2-7 | TRBV30 | TRBD1
TGCGCCACCTGGGACAGGGGCGCGGATGGCTACGCCTTC | CATWDRGADGYAF | NA | TRBJ1-2 | TRBV24-1 | TRBD1
TGCAGGGTCGGGGGGATGATAAACTATGGCTACACCTTC | CRVGGMINYGYTF | NA | TRBJ1-2 | TRBV29-1 | NA
TGTGCAGCCGCCGGGGACACCTTC | CAAAGDTF | NA | TRBJ2-6 | TRBV19 | NA
TGTGCCAGCAGCTTAGAGGGGGGGGAAGAGACCCAGTACTTC | CASSLEGGEETQYF | NA | TRBJ2-5 | TRBV7-8 | NA
TGTGCCAGTAGTTCGTCCTCAGAGCAGTACTTC | CASSSSSEQYF | NA | TRBJ2-7 | TRBV19 | NA
TGTGCCAGCAGCGTAGGTGGGGAGACCCAGTACTTC | CASSVGGETQYF | NA | TRBJ2-5 | TRBV9 | NA
TGTGCCACCAGACTAGCGGGACTCACAGATACGCAGTATTTT | CATRLAGLTDTQYF | NA | TRBJ2-3 | TRBV24-1 | TRBD2
TGTGCCAGTAGTATGGGACAGGGATCAATCAGCAATCAGCCCCAGCATTTT | CASSMGQGSISNQPQHF | many | TRBJ1-5 | TRBV19 | TRBD1
TGTGCCAGCAGCCAAGAATTGACCGGGGAGCTGTTTTTT | CASSQELTGELFF | many | TRBJ2-2 | TRBV14 | NA
TGTGCCACCAGCAGTTACTCGAATCGCGAGCAGTACTTC | CATSSYSNREQYF | NA | TRBJ2-7 | TRBV15 | NA
TGTGCCACCAGTGAAGGGAGGGAATCAGGTGGCTACACCTTC | CATSEGRESGGYTF | NA | TRBJ1-2 | TRBV24-1 | NA
TGCGCCAGCAGCATTGGGCGAGGCGGGAGGGCCAGATTTAACAATGAGCAGTTCTTC | CASSIGRGGRARFNNEQFF | many | TRBJ2-1 | TRBV5-1 | TRBD2
TGTGCCAGCAGCTCGGAGACCCAGTACTTC | CASSSETQYF | NA | TRBJ2-5 | TRBV7-2 | NA
TGTGCCAGCAGCGTAGACGTGGGTGGACCTTATGGCTACACCTTC | CASSVDVGGPYGYTF | NA | TRBJ1-2 | TRBV9 | NA
TGTGCCACCAGCAGGGGGACAGGGACGGAGACCCAGTACTTC | CATSRGTGTETQYF | NA | TRBJ2-5 | TRBV15 | TRBD1
TGTGCCAGTAGTATTGTCCAGCAAGAGACCCAGTACTTC | CASSIVQQETQYF | NA | TRBJ2-5 | TRBV19 | NA
TGTGCCAGCAGCACCCCGACAGGGGGCGCCTCAGGTGAAGCTTTCTTT | CASSTPTGGASGEAFF | few | TRBJ1-1 | TRBV9 | TRBD1
TGTGCCAGCAGCTTGAACAGGGTTACCTACGAGCAGTACTTC | CASSLNRVTYEQYF | many | TRBJ2-7 | TRBV5-8 | NA
TGTGCCAGCCGACTAGCGGGGGGAGAGCAGTTCTTC | CASRLAGGEQFF | once | TRBJ2-1 | TRBV7-9 | TRBD2
TGTGCCAGCAGGGGGACTAGCGGGGGGACCCAGTACTTC | CASRGTSGGTQYF | many | TRBJ2-5 | TRBV12-3/TRBV12-4 | TRBD2
TGTGCCAGCAGTTGGGGCTACGAGCAGTACTTC | CASSWGYEQYF | many | TRBJ2-7 | TRBV3-1 | NA
TGTGCCAGCAGTTCCATCGACAGAAACTACGAGCAGTACTTC | CASSSIDRNYEQYF | many | TRBJ2-7 | TRBV27 | NA
TGTGCCAGCAGTGACCGGGGGGCGGACGGCTACACCTTC | CASSDRGADGYTF | few | TRBJ1-2 | TRBV2 | NA
TGTGCCAGTCGTCCGGGGCCGGGACGCAACTACGAGCAGTACTTC | CASRPGPGRNYEQYF | NA | TRBJ2-7 | TRBV19 | NA
TGTGCCATCAGTGAATCGGACAGGGGCAATCAGCCCCAGCATTTT | CAISESDRGNQPQHF | NA | TRBJ1-5 | TRBV10-3 | TRBD1
TGTGCCAGCCTCGGCGCAGGGCGAAGTTATGGCTACACCTTC | CASLGAGRSYGYTF | many | TRBJ1-2 | TRBV7-9 | NA
TGTGCCAGCAGTGTGAAGGGCTGGAGCACTGAAGCTTTCTTT | CASSVKGWSTEAFF | medium-sized | TRBJ1-1 | TRBV2 | NA
TGCAGCGTTGCAGCGACAGGGGGGGACGAGCAGTACTTC | CSVAATGGDEQYF | few | TRBJ2-7 | TRBV29-1 | TRBD1
TGTGCCAGCAGCCGGCAGGCGGGAGAGTCGGAGACCCAGTACTTC | CASSRQAGESETQYF | many | TRBJ2-5 | TRBV4-2 | TRBD2
TGTGCCACCAGCAGAGATGGCCTAAGCTCCTACAATGAGCAGTTCTTC | CATSRDGLSSYNEQFF | few | TRBJ2-1 | TRBV15 | NA
TGTGCCAGTACCCAGAGGGGGGAAGATCAGCCCCAGTACTTC | CASTQRGEDQPQYF | once | TRBJ2-5 | TRBV19 | NA
TGTGCCAGCAGCACGACAGGGGCCTGGACCCCCTACGAGCAGTACTTC | CASSTTGAWTPYEQYF | once | TRBJ2-7 | TRBV25-1 | TRBD1
TGTGCCAGTAGTATAGGGACAGATTACGAGCAGTACTTC | CASSIGTDYEQYF | NA | TRBJ2-7 | TRBV19 | NA
TGTGCCAGTACCGAAACGGGCGGAAAACTGTTTTTT | CASTETGGKLFF | few | TRBJ1-4 | TRBV19 | NA
TGTGCCAGCAGCTCCCCCCAGCGTGAAGAATACAATGAGCAGTTCTTC | CASSSPQREEYNEQFF | NA | TRBJ2-1 | TRBV7-8 | NA
TGTGCCAGCGGACAGCCACTAGCGGGGTACCAAGAGACCCAGTACTTC | CASGQPLAGYQETQYF | NA | TRBJ2-5 | TRBV7-6 | TRBD2
TGTGCCAGCAGCCGGACAGGGGGCCTGGAGCAGTACTTC | CASSRTGGLEQYF | NA | TRBJ2-7 | TRBV11-2 | TRBD1
TGTGCCAGCAGCCCCGACAGGGGGAGCAATCAGCCCCAGCATTTT | CASSPDRGSNQPQHF | many | TRBJ1-5 | TRBV6-5 | TRBD1
TGCAGTGCTCATCGAGCGGGAGGGCCAAGGGATACGCAGTATTTT | CSAHRAGGPRDTQYF | NA | TRBJ2-3 | TRBV20-1 | TRBD2
TGCAGTGCCCGAAGCTTGGACAGGAACACTGAAGCTTTCTTT | CSARSLDRNTEAFF | many | TRBJ1-1 | TRBV20-1 | NA
TGTGCCACCAGTGATGAGACTGGCGGTCCCTGCAACGAGCAGTTCTTC | CATSDETGGPCNEQFF | NA | TRBJ2-1 | TRBV24-1 | NA
TGCAGTGCCGAATGGCTCTATGGCTACACCTTC | CSAEWLYGYTF | medium-sized | TRBJ1-2 | TRBV20-1 | NA
TGTGCCAGCAGTGCCTCCGGGACGGGGAACTATGGCTACACCTTC | CASSASGTGNYGYTF | few | TRBJ1-2 | TRBV7-9 | NA
TGTGCCAGTAGTGGAACCGCAGGGAGTGCCCTCCTGAACACCGGGGAGCTGTTTTTT | CASSGTAGSALLNTGELFF | many | TRBJ2-2 | TRBV19 | NA
TGTGCCAGCAGTTCCCCATCTACTAGCGGGAAGGCCTACAATGAGCAGTTCTTC | CASSSPSTSGKAYNEQFF | many | TRBJ2-1 | TRBV12-3/TRBV12-4 | TRBD2
TGCAGCGTGAAGGAGGGGGTGGTTGGCTACACCTTC | CSVKEGVVGYTF | NA | TRBJ1-2 | TRBV29-1 | NA
TGTGCCAGCTCACACTACCGGGACAGGGGGGAGAACTATGGCTACACCTTC | CASSHYRDRGENYGYTF | many | TRBJ1-2 | TRBV18 | TRBD1
TGCAGTGCTAGAGGGGGGCGCGGGCAGTATGGCTACACCTTC | CSARGGRGQYGYTF | NA | TRBJ1-2 | TRBV20-1 | NA
NA | CASSFYICRAGTQYF | NA | TRBJ2-3 | TRBV5-1 | NA
TGTGCCAGTAGTAGGGCTGGACTACTAAATGAAAAACTGTTTTTT | CASSRAGLLNEKLFF | many | TRBJ1-4 | TRBV19 | NA
TGTGCCAGTAGTATAGACGGTAAGGGGTCCTACGAGCAGTACTTC | CASSIDGKGSYEQYF | NA | TRBJ2-7 | TRBV19 | NA